This T cell receptor (beta chain) derives from a study of control samples from healthy donors and cancer patients. The protocol was immunoSEQ multiplex PCR, while the TCRdb copy is restricted to in-frame clones and leaves out a portion. The sample lists 85,000 to 90,000 clones, approximately 89% seen once, with around a fifth in the top ten. The CDR3 spans 13 residues. Germline V gives CDR1 SGHDT, CDR2 YYEEEE. Trimming shortened V by 4 bases and J by 4 bases, and 11 bases separated the two germline ends. The receptor comes from a man aged 25 to 40 in good health. The genes are TRBV5-6 and TRBJ1-2; possible D gene TRBD1, 5 bases. Sequences were obtained from blood. CDR3 sequence reads: CASSPPGTYGYTF. The CDR3, as DNA: TGTGCCAGCAGCCCACCAGGGACCTATGGCTACACCTTC.